The 14 T cell receptor beta chains presented below share a single source sample, sequenced in a study of T cell responses to AZD1222 COVID-19 vaccine. Produced via immunoSEQ multiplex PCR; TCRdb's table is partial and in-frame only. The sample has 40,000 to 60,000 clones; around nine tenths are singletons. The material sequenced was peripheral blood, taken 28 days after the second AZD1222 dose. The receptors originated from an adult who received the AZD1222 COVID-19 vaccine.

The chain links TRBV7-9 to TRBJ2-1; no clear D. CDR1 SEHNR and CDR2 FQNEAQ come from the germline V gene (reference sequence). There are 16 residues in the CDR3. The ends were cut back, 1 base at V and 0 bases at J, with 10 bases in the middle. The CDR3 region is CASSLGLRSSYNEQFF. The CDR3 DNA reads as TGTGCCAGCAGCTTAGGGCTGCGGAGCTCCTACAATGAGCAGTTCTTC.

This chain links TRBV5-6 with TRBJ2-7; 15 bases map to TRBD2. Germline CDR1 and CDR2: SGHDT and YYEEEE. J lost 3 bases, V lost 4 bases, and 2 bases had no gene match. The CDR3 is 15 residues long. CDR3 DNA: TGTGCCAGCAGCCTGGGACTAGCGGGAGGCTACGAGCAGTACTTC. Protein sequence: CASSLGLAGGYEQYF.

The chain combines TRBV6-2 or TRBV6-3 with TRBJ2-7, with D unresolved. The CDR3 consists of 17 residues. The germline CDR1 and CDR2 sequences are MNHEY and SVGEGT. Trimming took off 6 bases at V and 9 bases at J, with 30 bases between the two ends. As DNA, the CDR3 is TGTGCCAGCAGCTCCTCCCTCCCCGTGGAGCGCCATGGCGCGCAGTACTTC. Its translation is CASSSSLPVERHGAQYF.

The J gene is TRBJ2-3, the V gene TRBV7-7; D may correspond to TRBD1 or TRBD2 (5 bases each). Trimming left V 5 bases short and J 8 bases short, with 17 bases between. Looked up from germline, CDR1 is SSHAT and CDR2 is FNYEAQ (reference sequence). The CDR3 covers 14 residues. CDR3 sequence: CASSDTAGQGTQYF. The CDR3 DNA reads TGTGCCAGCAGCGATACCGCGGGTCAGGGTACGCAGTATTTT. Variable domain in full (rest from reference TRBV7-7 and TRBJ2-3): GAGVSQSPRYKVTKRGQDVTLRCDPISSHATLYWYQQALGQGPEFLTYFNYEAQPDKSGLPSDRFSAERPEGSISTLTIQRTEQRDSAMYRCASSDTAGQGTQYFGPGTRLTVL.

The chain combines TRBV4-1 with TRBJ1-1; D ambiguous. From germline, CDR1 is MGHRA and CDR2 YSYEKL. The CDR3 covers 15 residues. The V end lost 4 bases, the J end lost 4 bases, and 16 bases lay between the germline ends. DNA for the CDR3: TGCGCCAGCAGCCGCATTGCCCCCACGGTCACTGAAGCTTTCTTT. As protein: CASSRIAPTVTEAFF.

The V and J genes are TRBV7-9 and TRBJ2-7; maybe TRBD1 (6 bases). This CDR3 contains 14 residues. The V end was cut by 7 bases, the J end by 3 bases, with 16 bases between. CDR1 and CDR2 from the germline V gene are SEHNR and FQNEAQ (reference sequence). The CDR3 is CASTSGTNFYEQYF. The CDR3 nucleotides read TGTGCCAGCACCTCCGGGACAAACTTCTACGAGCAGTACTTC.

This rearrangement joins TRBV7-9 to TRBJ2-7; D unclear. Germline CDR1 and CDR2: SEHNR and FQNEAQ (reference sequence). The V gene lost 3 bases and the J gene lost 6 bases, with 9 bases spanning the gap. CDR3 length: 12 amino acids. In DNA form, the CDR3 reads TGTGCCAGCAGCTTTCTCTTGTTCGAGCAGTACTTC. Encoded protein: CASSFLLFEQYF.

The chain employs TRBV7-6 and TRBJ2-5; weak D call: TRBD1 (5 bases). CDR3 length: 15 amino acids. The germline V gene has CDR1 SGHVS and CDR2 FNYEAQ. The V end was cut by 2 bases, the J end by 0 bases, with 10 bases between. CDR3 region: CASSLRGRDQETQYF. DNA for the CDR3: TGTGCCAGCAGCTTAAGGGGCCGGGACCAAGAGACCCAGTACTTC.

V gene TRBV21-1 combines with J gene TRBJ2-7; TRBD1 is taken as the D call from the table, unchecked against the DNA. TRBV21-1 is classified as a pseudogene. The CDR3 loop spans 20 amino acids. In DNA form, the CDR3 reads TGTGCCAGCATGTTCTTCCGGACAGGATTTCCTAGGGCCCAAAACTACGAGCAGTACTTC. This gives the protein CASMFFRTGFPRAQNYEQYF.

The gene calls are TRBV5-1 and TRBJ2-5; D is ambiguous. CDR1 and CDR2 from the germline V gene are SGHRS and YFSETQ. Trimming pared 4 bases from V and 5 bases from J, leaving 15 bases between. The CDR3 sequence is 14 residues long. The CDR3 DNA sequence: TGCGCCAGCAGCATTCTGACGGGTAGGGAGACCCAGTACTTC. Residues: CASSILTGRETQYF. Looking up the rest from reference TRBV5-1 and TRBJ2-5 gives the full variable domain: KAGVTQTPRYLIKTRGQQVTLSCSPISGHRSVSWYQQTPGQGLQFLFEYFSETQRNKGNFPGRFSGRQFSNSRSEMNVSTLELGDSALYLCASSILTGRETQYFGPGTRLLVL.

This rearrangement joins TRBV5-8 to TRBJ1-5; D is unclear. The CDR3 runs 17 residues. The germline V gene has CDR1 SGHTS and CDR2 YDEGEE. The V gene lost 1 base and the J gene lost 1 base, with 15 bases spanning the gap. The CDR3 coding sequence is TGTGCCAGCAGCTTGCGGGCGGCAGGATGGAGCAATCAGCCCCAGCATTTT. This translates into CASSLRAAGWSNQPQHF.

The chain carries TRBV2 and TRBJ1-2; D is unresolved. The CDR3 covers 11 residues. Trimming cost V 6 bases and J 8 bases, with 10 bases left between them. Germline CDR1 reads SNHLY; CDR2 reads FYNNEI. The CDR3 region has the DNA TGTGCCAGCAGCCTGGACGGAGGCTACACCTTC. Amino acids: CASSLDGGYTF.

The V and J genes are TRBV19 and TRBJ2-7, with unresolved D. Germline lookup yields CDR1 LNHDA and CDR2 SQIVND (reference sequence). The V and J ends lost 5 bases and 5 bases respectively, with 7 bases between them. There are 11 residues in the CDR3. As DNA, the CDR3 is TGTGCCAGTAGTTATAACCACGAGCAGTACTTC. Translating gives CASSYNHEQYF.

CDR3 residues: CSASSEAGVRTGELFF. The CDR3 nucleotides are TGCAGTGCTAGTTCAGAAGCGGGAGTTAGAACCGGGGAGCTGTTTTTT. The genes are TRBV20-1 and TRBJ2-2; 8 bases are a match to TRBD2. Germline assignment: CDR1 DFQATT and CDR2 SNEGSKA (reference sequence). CDR3 size: 16 residues. V trimming: 3 bases; J trimming: 5 bases; junction bases outside the gene matches: 11.